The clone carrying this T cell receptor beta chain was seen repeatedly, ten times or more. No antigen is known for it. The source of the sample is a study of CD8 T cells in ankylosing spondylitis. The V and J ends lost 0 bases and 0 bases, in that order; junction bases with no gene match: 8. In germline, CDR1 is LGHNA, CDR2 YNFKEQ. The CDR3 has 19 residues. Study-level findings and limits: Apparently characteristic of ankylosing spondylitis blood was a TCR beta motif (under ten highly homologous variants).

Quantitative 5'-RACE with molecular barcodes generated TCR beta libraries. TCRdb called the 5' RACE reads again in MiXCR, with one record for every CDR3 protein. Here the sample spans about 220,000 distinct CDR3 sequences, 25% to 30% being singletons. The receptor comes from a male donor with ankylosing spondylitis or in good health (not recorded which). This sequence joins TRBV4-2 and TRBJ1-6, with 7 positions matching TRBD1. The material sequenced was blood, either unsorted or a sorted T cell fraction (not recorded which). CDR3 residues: CASSQEGGGRSSYNSPLHF. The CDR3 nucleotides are TGTGCCAGCAGCCAAGAGGGAGGGGGCAGGAGCTCCTATAATTCACCCCTCCACTTT.